This TCR beta chain derives from a study of cytomegalovirus exposure and HLA in healthy donors. Germline CDR1 and CDR2: MNHEY and SMNVEV (reference sequence). The CDR3 consists of 16 residues. V was pared by 5 bases and J by 3 bases, with 8 bases of the junction left unmatched. The PCR contained 60 Vbeta and 13 Jbeta primers. Using immunoSEQ multiplex PCR, the repertoire was profiled, and TCRdb retains in-frame clones only, with some absent. The sample has about 98,000 clones, less than 90% seen once; the top ten hold 2.6%. V is TRBV27 and J is TRBJ2-2, with 8 bases matching TRBD2. Sequencing used PBMCs. The sequence was obtained from a man aged 40-49 years in good health and CMV-seronegative. The chain's CDR3 is CASSPNGGAYTGELFF. The CDR3 region has the DNA TGTGCCAGCAGTCCGAACGGGGGGGCCTACACCGGGGAGCTGTTTTTT.